One T cell receptor (beta chain) is described in this entry. Its cognate antigen is unknown. Trimming took 8 bases from V and 3 from J; bases not matched to a gene: 2. CDR1 MNHEY and CDR2 SVGAGI come from the germline V gene. This CDR3 is 13 amino acids long. This entry comes from a study of CD4 T cell repertoires in COVID-19. TCRdb's copy holds only in-frame clones and misses some; the assay was immunoSEQ multiplex PCR. The sample holds approximately 75,000 clones, around four fifths seen once. Study findings and constraints: SARS-CoV and/or HKU1 spike cultures shared between about 6.5 and 25% of SARS-CoV-2 clonotypes.

The chain joins TRBV6-5 to TRBJ2-3; 10 bases are shared with TRBD1. The sample in question was CD4+ T cells from peripheral blood, obtained after recovery from COVID-19. The TCR comes from a human donor who had COVID-19. The CDR3 bases are TGTGCCAGCGACAGGGGGCTAACAGATACGCAGTATTTT. Amino acids: CASDRGLTDTQYF.